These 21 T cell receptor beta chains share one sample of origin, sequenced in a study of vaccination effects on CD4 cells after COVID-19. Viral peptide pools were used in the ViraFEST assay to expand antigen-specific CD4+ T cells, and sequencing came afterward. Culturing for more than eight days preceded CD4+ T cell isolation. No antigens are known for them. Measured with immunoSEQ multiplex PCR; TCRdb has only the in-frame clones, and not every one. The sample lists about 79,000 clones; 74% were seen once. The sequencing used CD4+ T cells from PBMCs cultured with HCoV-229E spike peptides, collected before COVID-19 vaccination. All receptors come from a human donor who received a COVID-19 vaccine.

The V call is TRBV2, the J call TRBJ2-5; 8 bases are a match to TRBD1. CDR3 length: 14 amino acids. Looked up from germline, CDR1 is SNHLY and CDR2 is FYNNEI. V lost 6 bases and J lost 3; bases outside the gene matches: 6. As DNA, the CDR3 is TGTGCCAGCAGCGGGGGACAGGCGGAAGAGACCCAGTACTTC. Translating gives CASSGGQAEETQYF.

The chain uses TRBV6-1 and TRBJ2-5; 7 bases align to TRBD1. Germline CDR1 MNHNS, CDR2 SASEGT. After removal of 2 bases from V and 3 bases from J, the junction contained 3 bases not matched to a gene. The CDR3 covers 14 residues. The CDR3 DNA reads TGTGCCAGCAGTGAACACAGGGGTAAAGAGACCCAGTACTTC. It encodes CASSEHRGKETQYF.

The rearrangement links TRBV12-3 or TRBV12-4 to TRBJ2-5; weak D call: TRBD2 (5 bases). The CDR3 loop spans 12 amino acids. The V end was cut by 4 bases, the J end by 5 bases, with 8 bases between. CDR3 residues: CASSSGSETQYF. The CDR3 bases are TGTGCCAGCAGTTCGGGATCGGAGACCCAGTACTTC.

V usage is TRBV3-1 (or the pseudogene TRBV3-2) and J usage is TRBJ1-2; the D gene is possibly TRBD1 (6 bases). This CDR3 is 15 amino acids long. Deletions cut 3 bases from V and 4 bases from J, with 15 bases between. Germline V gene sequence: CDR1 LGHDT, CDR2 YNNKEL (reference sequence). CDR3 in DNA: TGTGCCAGCAGCCATTCCCAGGGGTCGGGCTATGGCTACACCTTC. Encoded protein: CASSHSQGSGYGYTF.

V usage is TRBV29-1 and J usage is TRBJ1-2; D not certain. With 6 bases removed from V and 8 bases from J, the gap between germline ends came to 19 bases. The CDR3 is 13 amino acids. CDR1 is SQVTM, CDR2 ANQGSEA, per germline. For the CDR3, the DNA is TGCAGCGTCGGCAACGACGTGCCCTCCGGCTACACCTTC. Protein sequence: CSVGNDVPSGYTF.

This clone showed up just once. The CDR3 loop reads CASSPSRPSTDTQYF. In DNA, the CDR3 is TGTGCCAGCTCTCCCTCGCGACCCAGCACAGATACGCAGTATTTT. This sequence joins TRBV18 and TRBJ2-3; D gene uncertain. Per germline, CDR1 KGHSH and CDR2 LQKENI. The CDR3 is made up of 15 amino acids. V lost 6 bases to trimming and J lost 0 bases, with 13 bases between them.

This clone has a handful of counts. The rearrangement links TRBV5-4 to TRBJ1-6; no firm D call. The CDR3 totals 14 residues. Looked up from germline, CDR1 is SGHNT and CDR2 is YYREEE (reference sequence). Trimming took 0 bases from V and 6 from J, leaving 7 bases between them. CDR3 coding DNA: TGTGCCAGCAGCTTGGACGGCTCTAATTCACCCCTCCACTTT. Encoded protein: CASSLDGSNSPLHF.

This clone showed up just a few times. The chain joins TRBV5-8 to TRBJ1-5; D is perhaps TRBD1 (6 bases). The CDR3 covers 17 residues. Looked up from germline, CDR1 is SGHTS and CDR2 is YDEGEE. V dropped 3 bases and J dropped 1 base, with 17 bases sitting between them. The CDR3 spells CASSSGTGIRSNQPQHF. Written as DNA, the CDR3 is TGTGCCAGCAGCTCGGGCACAGGGATACGGAGCAATCAGCCCCAGCATTTT.

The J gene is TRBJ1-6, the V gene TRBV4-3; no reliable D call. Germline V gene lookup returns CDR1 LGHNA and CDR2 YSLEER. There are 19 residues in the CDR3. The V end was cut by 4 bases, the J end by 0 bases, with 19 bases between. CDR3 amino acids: CASSRLSAVSSSYNSPLHF. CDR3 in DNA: TGCGCCAGCAGCCGATTATCCGCGGTTTCTAGCTCCTATAATTCACCCCTCCACTTT.

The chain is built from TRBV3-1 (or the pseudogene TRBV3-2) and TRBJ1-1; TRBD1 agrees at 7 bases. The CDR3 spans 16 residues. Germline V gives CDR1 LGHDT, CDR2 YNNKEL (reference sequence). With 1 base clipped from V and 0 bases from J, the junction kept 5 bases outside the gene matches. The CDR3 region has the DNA TGTGCCAGCAGCCAAGGGGTGGGACAGCTGAACACTGAAGCTTTCTTT. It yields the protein CASSQGVGQLNTEAFF.

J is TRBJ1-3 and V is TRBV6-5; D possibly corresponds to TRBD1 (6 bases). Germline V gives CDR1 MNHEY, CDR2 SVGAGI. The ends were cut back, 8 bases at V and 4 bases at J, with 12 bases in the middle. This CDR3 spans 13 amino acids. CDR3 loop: CASVRGFGNTIYF. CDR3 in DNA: TGTGCCAGCGTAAGGGGGTTCGGAAACACCATATATTTT.

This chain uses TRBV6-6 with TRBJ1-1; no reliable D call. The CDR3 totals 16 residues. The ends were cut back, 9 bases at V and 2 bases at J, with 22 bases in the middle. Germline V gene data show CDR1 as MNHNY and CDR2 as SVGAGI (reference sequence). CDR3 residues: CASSPDTGTANTEAFF. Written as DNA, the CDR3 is TGTGCCAGTAGTCCCGATACGGGCACAGCTAACACTGAAGCTTTCTTT.

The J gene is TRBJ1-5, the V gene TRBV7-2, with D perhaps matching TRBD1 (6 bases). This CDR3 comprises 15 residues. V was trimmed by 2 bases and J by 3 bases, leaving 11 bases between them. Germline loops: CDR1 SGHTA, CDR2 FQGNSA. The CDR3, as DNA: TGTGCCAGCAGCTTAACATCAGGGGACAATCAGCCCCAGCATTTT. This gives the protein CASSLTSGDNQPQHF.

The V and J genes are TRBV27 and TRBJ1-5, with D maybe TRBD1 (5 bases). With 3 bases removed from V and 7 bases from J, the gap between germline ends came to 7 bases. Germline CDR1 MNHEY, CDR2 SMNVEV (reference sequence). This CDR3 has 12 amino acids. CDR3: CASSFRGQPQHF. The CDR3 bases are TGTGCCAGCAGTTTTAGGGGACAGCCCCAGCATTTT.

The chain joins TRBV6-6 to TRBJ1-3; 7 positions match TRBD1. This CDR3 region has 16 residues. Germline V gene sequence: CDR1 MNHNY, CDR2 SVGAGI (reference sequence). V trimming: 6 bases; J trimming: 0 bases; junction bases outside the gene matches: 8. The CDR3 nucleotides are TGTGCCAGCAGCCCGGGACAGATAATCTCTGGAAACACCATATATTTT. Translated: CASSPGQIISGNTIYF.

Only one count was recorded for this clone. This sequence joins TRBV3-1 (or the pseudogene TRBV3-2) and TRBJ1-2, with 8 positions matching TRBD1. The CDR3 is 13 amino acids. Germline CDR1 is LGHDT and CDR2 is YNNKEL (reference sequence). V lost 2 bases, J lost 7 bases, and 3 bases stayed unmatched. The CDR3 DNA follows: TGTGCCAGCAGCCAAACAGGGGGTGGTGGCTACACCTTC. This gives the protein CASSQTGGGGYTF.

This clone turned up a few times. In nucleotides, the CDR3 is TGTGCCAGTAGTATGTTCAGGGTTGACTATGGCTACACCTTC. This codes for CASSMFRVDYGYTF. V gene TRBV19 combines with J gene TRBJ1-2, with D possibly matching TRBD1 (5 bases). The CDR3 has 14 residues. Trimming took 3 bases from V and 3 from J, leaving 11 bases between them. The germline V gene has CDR1 LNHDA and CDR2 SQIVND (reference sequence). The whole variable domain, filled in from reference TRBV19 and TRBJ1-2, reads DGGITQSPKYLFRKEGQNVTLSCEQNLNHDAMYWYRQDPGQGLRLIYYSQIVNDFQKGDIAEGYSVSREKKESFPLTVTSAQKNPTAFYLCASSMFRVDYGYTFGSGTRLTVV.

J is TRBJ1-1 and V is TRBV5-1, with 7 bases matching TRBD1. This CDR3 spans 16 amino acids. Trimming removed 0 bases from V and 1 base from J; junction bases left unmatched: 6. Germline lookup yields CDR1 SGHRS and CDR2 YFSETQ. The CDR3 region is CASSLENRGSNTEAFF. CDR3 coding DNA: TGCGCCAGCAGCTTGGAGAACAGGGGATCGAACACTGAAGCTTTCTTT.

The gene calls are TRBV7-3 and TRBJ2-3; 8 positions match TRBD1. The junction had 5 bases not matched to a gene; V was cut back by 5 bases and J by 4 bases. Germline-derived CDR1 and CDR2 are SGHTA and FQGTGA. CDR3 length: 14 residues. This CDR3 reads CASSKDRGPDTQYF. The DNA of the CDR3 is TGTGCCAGCAGCAAAGACAGGGGACCAGATACGCAGTATTTT. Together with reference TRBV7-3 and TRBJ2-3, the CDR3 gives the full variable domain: GAGVSQTPSNKVTEKGKYVELRCDPISGHTALYWYRQSLGQGPEFLIYFQGTGAADDSGLPNDRFFAVRPEGSVSTLKIQRTERGDSAVYLCASSKDRGPDTQYFGPGTRLTVL.

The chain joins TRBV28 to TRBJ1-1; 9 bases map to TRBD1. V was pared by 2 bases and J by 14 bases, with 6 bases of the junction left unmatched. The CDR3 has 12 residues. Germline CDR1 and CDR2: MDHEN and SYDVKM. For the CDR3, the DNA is TGTGCCAGCAGTTTAGGACAGGGGCCTGGCTTCTTT. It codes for CASSLGQGPGFF.

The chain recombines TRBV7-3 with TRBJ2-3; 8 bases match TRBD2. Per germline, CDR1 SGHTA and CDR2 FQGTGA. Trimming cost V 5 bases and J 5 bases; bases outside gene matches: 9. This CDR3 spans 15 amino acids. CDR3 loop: CASSARGAGIDTQYF. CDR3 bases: TGTGCCAGCAGCGCGCGGGGGGCGGGAATAGATACGCAGTATTTT.